These 4 T cell receptor beta chains came from one sample sequenced in a study of blood T cell repertoires in COVID-19. Profiled with immunoSEQ multiplex PCR; TCRdb holds only in-frame clones, not every one. The sample has some 200,000 clones, 80% to 90% seen once. Sequencing used PBMCs or T cells enriched from blood (not recorded which). These receptors were taken from a man aged 40-49 years who had recovered from COVID-19.

The chain combines TRBV19 with TRBJ1-2; 8 bases align to TRBD1. The CDR3 covers 14 residues. Germline CDR1 and CDR2: LNHDA and SQIVND (reference sequence). V gave up 8 bases and J gave up 2 bases; unmatched junction bases: 7. The CDR3 loop is CASQTGAANYGYTF. CDR3 in DNA: TGTGCCAGTCAGACAGGGGCGGCAAACTATGGCTACACCTTC.

V gene TRBV3-1 (or the pseudogene TRBV3-2) combines with J gene TRBJ2-1, with a weak D call TRBD2 (6 bases). From germline, CDR1 is LGHDT and CDR2 YNNKEL (reference sequence). V gave up 4 bases and J gave up 2 bases, with 15 bases separating them. CDR3 length equals 16 residues. The CDR3 DNA follows: TGTGCCAGCAGCCCCCCCGGGGCGGGAACCTACAATGAGCAGTTCTTC. Translation gives CASSPPGAGTYNEQFF.

This clone was counted once. The chain is built from TRBV19 and TRBJ2-1; D unclear. V was cut by 7 bases and J by 5 bases, with 21 bases left in between. This CDR3 contains 16 residues. Germline CDR1 reads LNHDA; CDR2 reads SQIVND (reference sequence). CDR3 sequence (DNA): TGTGCCAGTACAAGGTACCTTGCGGCCAGTAACAATGAGCAGTTCTTC. It specifies CASTRYLAASNNEQFF.

The gene calls are TRBV28 and TRBJ2-7, with 8 bases matching TRBD2. Germline V CDR1 and CDR2: MDHEN, SYDVKM. The CDR3 covers 15 residues. The V gene end was trimmed by 5 bases and the J gene end by 6 bases; junction bases not matched to a gene: 12. The CDR3 is CASSGSGIGNREQYF. The CDR3 DNA sequence: TGTGCCAGCAGTGGTAGCGGGATTGGGAACCGCGAGCAGTACTTC.